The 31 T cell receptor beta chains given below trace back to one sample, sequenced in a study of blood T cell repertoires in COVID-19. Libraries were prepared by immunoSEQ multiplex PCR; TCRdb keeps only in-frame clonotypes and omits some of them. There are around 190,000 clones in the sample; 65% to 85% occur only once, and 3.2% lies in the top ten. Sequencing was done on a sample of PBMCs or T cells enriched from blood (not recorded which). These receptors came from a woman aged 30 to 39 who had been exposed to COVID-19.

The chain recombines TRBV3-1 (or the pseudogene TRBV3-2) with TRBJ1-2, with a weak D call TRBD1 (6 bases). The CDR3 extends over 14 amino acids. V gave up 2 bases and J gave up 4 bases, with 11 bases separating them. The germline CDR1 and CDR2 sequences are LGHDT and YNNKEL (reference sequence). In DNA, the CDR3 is TGTGCCAGCAGCCAAAAGGGGGAGCCCTATGGCTACACCTTC. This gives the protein CASSQKGEPYGYTF.

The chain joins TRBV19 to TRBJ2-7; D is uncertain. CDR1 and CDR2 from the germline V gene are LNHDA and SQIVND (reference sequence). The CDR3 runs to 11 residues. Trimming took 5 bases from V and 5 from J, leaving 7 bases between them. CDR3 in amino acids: CASSSRDEQYF. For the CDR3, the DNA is TGTGCCAGTAGTTCCCGGGACGAGCAGTACTTC.

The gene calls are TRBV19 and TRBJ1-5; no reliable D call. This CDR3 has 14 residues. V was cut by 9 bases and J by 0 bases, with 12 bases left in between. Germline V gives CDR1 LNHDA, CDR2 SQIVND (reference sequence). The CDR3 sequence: CASTPQLSNQPQHF. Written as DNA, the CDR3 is TGTGCCAGCACCCCACAGCTTAGCAATCAGCCCCAGCATTTT.

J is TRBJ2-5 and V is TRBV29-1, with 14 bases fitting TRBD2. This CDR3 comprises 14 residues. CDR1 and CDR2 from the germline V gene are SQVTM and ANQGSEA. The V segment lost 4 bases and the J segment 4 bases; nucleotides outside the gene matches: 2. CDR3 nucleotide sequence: TGCAGCGTTGCCGGGACTAGCGGGGGAGAGACCCAGTACTTC. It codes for CSVAGTSGGETQYF.

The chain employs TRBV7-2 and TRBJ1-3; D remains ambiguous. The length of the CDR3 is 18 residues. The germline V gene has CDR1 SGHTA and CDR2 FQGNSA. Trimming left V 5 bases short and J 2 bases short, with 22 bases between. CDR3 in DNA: TGTGCCAGCAGCGGAACATGGGAAATCGGGAACCCTGGAAACACCATATATTTT. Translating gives CASSGTWEIGNPGNTIYF.

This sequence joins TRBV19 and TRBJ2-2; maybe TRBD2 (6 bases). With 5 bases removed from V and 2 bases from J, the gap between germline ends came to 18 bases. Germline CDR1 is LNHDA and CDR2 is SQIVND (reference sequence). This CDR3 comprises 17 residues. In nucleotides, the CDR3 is TGTGCCAGTAGTTCGAACCGGGGGTTAGGAAACACCGGGGAGCTGTTTTTT. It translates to CASSSNRGLGNTGELFF.

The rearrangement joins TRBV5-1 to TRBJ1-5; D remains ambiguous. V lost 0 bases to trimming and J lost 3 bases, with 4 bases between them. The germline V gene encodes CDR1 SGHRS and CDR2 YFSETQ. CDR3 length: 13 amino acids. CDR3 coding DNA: TGCGCCAGCAGCTTGGACAACAATCAGCCCCAGCATTTT. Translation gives CASSLDNNQPQHF.

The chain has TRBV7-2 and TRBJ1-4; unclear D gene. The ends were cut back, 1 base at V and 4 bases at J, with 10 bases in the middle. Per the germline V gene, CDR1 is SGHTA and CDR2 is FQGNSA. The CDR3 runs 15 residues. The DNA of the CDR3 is TGTGCCAGCAGCTTAGTAGCTGGAGGTAATGAAAAACTGTTTTTT. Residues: CASSLVAGGNEKLFF.

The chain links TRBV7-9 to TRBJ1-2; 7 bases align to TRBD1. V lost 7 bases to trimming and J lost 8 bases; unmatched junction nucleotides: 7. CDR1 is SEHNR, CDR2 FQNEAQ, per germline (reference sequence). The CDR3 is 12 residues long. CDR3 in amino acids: CASTQPGQGYTF. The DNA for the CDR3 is TGTGCCAGCACCCAACCGGGACAGGGCTACACCTTC. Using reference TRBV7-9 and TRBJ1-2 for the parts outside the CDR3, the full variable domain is DTGVSQNPRHKITKRGQNVTFRCDPISEHNRLYWYRQTLGQGPEFLTYFQNEAQLEKSRLLSDRFSAERPKGSFSTLEIQRTEQGDSAMYLCASTQPGQGYTFGSGTRLTVV.

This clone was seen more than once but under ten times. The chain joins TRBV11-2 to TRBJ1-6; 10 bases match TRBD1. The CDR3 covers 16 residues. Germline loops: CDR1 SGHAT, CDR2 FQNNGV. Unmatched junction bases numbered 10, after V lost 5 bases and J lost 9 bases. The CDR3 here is CASSPAGTGDLSPLHF. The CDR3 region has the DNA TGTGCCAGCAGCCCCGCCGGGACAGGGGACCTTTCACCCCTCCACTTT. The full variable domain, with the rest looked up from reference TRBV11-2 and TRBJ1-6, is EAGVAQSPRYKIIEKRQSVAFWCNPISGHATLYWYQQILGQGPKLLIQFQNNGVVDDSQLPKDRFSAERLKGVDSTLKIQPAKLEDSAVYLCASSPAGTGDLSPLHFGNGTRLTVT.

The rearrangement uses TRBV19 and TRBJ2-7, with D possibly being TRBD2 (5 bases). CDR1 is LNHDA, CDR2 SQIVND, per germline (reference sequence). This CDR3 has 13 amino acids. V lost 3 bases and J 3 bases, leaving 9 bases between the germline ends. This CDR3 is CASSIASFYEQYF. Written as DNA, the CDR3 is TGTGCCAGTAGTATCGCTAGCTTCTACGAGCAGTACTTC.

In DNA, the CDR3 is TGTGCCAGCAGCCTTGGGACAGACCTGAACACTGAAGCTTTCTTT. It codes for CASSLGTDLNTEAFF. The chain employs TRBV5-6 and TRBJ1-1; 7 bases are shared with TRBD1. This CDR3 has 15 residues. Germline loops: CDR1 SGHDT, CDR2 YYEEEE. V gave up 4 bases and J gave up 0 bases; unmatched junction bases: 6.

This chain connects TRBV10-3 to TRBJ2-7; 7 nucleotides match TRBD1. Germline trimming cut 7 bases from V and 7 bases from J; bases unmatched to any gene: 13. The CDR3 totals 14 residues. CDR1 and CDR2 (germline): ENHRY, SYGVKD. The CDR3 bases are TGTGCCATCAACCCCTCGACAGGGCCTTTTGAGCAGTACTTC. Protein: CAINPSTGPFEQYF.

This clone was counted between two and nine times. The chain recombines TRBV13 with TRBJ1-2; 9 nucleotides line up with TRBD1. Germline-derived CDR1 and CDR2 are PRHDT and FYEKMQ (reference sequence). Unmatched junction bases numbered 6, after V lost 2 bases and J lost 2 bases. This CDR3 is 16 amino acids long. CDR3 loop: CASSLTGGASNYGYTF. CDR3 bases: TGTGCCAGCAGCTTAACAGGGGGCGCTTCCAACTATGGCTACACCTTC.

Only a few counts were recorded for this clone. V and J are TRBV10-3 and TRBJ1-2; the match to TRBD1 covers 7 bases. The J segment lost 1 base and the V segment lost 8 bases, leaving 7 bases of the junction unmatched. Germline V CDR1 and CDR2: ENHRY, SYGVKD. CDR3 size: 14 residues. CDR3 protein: CAIGETGNNYGYTF. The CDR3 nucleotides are TGTGCCATCGGGGAGACAGGGAATAACTATGGCTACACCTTC.

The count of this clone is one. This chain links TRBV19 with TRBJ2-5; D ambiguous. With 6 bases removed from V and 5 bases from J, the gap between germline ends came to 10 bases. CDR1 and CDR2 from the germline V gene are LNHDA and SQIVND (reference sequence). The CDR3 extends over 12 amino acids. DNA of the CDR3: TGTGCCAGTAGGTCCTCGGTGGAGACCCAGTACTTC. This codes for CASRSSVETQYF. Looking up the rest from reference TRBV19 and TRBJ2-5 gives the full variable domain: DGGITQSPKYLFRKEGQNVTLSCEQNLNHDAMYWYRQDPGQGLRLIYYSQIVNDFQKGDIAEGYSVSREKKESFPLTVTSAQKNPTAFYLCASRSSVETQYFGPGTRLLVL.

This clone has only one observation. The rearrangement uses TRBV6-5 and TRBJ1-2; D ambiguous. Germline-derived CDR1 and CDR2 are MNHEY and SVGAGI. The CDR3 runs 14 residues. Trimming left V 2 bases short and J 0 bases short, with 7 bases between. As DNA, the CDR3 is TGTGCCAGCAGTTACGGAGGAGCTAACTATGGCTACACCTTC. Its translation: CASSYGGANYGYTF.

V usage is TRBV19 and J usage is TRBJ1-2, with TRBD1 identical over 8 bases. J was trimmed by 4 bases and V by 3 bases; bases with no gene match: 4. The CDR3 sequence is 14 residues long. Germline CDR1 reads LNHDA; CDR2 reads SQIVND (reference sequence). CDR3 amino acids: CASSIRQGIYGYTF. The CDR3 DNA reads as TGTGCCAGTAGTATTAGACAGGGGATCTATGGCTACACCTTC.

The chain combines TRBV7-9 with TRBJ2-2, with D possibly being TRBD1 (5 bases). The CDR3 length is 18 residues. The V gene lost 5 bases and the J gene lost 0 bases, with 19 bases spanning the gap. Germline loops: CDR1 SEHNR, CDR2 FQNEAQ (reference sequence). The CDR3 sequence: CASSPPPGAEPNTGELFF. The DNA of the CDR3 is TGTGCCAGCAGCCCACCCCCTGGGGCAGAACCGAACACCGGGGAGCTGTTTTTT.

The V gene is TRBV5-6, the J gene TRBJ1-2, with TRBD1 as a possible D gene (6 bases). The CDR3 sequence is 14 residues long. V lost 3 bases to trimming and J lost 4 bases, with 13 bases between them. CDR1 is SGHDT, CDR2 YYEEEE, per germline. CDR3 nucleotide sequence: TGTGCCAGCAGCTCACTACAGGGAACCTATGGCTACACCTTC. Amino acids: CASSSLQGTYGYTF.

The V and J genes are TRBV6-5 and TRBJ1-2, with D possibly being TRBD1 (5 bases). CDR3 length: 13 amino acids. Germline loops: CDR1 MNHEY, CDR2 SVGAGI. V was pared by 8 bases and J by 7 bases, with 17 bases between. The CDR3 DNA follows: TGTGCCAGCCACCCAGGCAGGGTGGTTGGCTACACCTTC. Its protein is CASHPGRVVGYTF.

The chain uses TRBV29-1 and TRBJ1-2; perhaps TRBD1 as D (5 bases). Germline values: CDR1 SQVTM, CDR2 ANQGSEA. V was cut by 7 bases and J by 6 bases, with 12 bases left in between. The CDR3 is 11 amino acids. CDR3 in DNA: TGCAGCGCAAGGGGAATGGATGGCTACACCTTC. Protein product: CSARGMDGYTF.

CDR3 sequence (DNA): TGTGCCAGCAGTTTCGGACCGGGACAGATTTTGCATTCACCCCTCCACTTT. Its translation is CASSFGPGQILHSPLHF. The chain is built from TRBV27 and TRBJ1-6, with 7 positions matching TRBD1. This CDR3 is built from 17 residues. V was clipped by 3 bases and J by 8 bases; unmatched bases: 13. The germline V gene encodes CDR1 MNHEY and CDR2 SMNVEV (reference sequence).

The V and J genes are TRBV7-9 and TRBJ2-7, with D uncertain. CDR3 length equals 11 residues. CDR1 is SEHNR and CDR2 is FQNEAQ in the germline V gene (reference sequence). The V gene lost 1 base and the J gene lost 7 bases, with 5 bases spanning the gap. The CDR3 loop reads CASSLGREQYF. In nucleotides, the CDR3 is TGTGCCAGCAGCTTAGGGCGGGAGCAGTACTTC.

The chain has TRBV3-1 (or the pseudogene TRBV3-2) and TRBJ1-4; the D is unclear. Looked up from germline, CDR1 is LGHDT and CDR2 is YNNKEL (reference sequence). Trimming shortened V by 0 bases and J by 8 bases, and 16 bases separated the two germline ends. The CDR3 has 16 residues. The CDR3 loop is CASSQERGGLREKLFF. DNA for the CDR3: TGTGCCAGCAGCCAAGAACGTGGCGGTTTACGGGAAAAACTGTTTTTT.

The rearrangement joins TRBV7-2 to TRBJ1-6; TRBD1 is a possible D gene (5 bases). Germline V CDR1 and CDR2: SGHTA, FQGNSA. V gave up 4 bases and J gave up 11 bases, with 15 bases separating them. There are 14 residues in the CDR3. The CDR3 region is CASSSAQGTAPLHF. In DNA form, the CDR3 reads TGTGCCAGCAGCTCCGCCCAGGGTACGGCACCCCTCCACTTT.

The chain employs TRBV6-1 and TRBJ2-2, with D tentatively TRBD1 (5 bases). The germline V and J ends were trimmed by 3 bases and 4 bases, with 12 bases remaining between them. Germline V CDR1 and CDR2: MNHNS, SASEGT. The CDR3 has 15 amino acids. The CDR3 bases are TGTGCCAGCAGTGATGGGGCGCCACTCACCGGGGAGCTGTTTTTT. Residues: CASSDGAPLTGELFF.

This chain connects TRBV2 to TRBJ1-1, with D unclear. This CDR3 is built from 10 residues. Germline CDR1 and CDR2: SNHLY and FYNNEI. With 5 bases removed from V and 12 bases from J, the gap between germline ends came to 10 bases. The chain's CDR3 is CASSMDSSFF. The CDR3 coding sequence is TGTGCCAGCAGTATGGATAGCTCTTTCTTT.

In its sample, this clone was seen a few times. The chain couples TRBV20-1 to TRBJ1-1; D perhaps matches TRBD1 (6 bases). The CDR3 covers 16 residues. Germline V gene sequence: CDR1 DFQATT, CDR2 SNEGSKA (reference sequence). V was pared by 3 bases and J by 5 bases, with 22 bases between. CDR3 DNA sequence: TGCAGTGCTAGTGGGGGGCAGGGCGCGGGAGAGACTGAAGCTTTCTTT. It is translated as CSASGGQGAGETEAFF.

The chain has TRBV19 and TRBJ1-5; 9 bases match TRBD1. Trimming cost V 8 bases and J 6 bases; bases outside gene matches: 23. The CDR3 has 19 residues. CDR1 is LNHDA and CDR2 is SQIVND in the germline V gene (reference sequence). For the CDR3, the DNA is TGTGCCAGTTCCTCTGCTGGAACAGGGGGCCGGTTGTTAACTCAGCCCCAGCATTTT. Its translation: CASSSAGTGGRLLTQPQHF.

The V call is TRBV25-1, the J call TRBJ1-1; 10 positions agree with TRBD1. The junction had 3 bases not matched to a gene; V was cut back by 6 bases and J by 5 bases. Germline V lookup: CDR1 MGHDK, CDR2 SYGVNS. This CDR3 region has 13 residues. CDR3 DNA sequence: TGTGCCAGCAGGACAGGGGGCTGGACTGAAGCTTTCTTT. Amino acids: CASRTGGWTEAFF.